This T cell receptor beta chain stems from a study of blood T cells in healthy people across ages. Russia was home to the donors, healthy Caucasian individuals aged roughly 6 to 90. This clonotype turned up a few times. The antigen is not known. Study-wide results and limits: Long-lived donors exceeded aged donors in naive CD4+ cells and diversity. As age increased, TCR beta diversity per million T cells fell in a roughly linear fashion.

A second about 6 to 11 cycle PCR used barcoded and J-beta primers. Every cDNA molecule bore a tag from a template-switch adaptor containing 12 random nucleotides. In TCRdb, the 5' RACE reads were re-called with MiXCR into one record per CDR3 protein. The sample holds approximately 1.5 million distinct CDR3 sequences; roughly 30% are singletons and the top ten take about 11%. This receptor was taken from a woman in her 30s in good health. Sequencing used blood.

The CDR3 DNA sequence: TGCGCCAGCAGCCAAGAATTGAGCAGGGGGGATCAGCCCCAGCATTTT. Protein: CASSQELSRGDQPQHF. The J gene is TRBJ1-5, the V gene TRBV4-1; 7 bases map to TRBD1. CDR3 length equals 16 residues. CDR1 and CDR2 from the germline V gene are MGHRA and YSYEKL. V lost 0 bases, J lost 5 bases, and 7 bases stayed unmatched.